The present T cell receptor (beta chain) was sequenced within a study of T cells after posttransplantation cyclophosphamide. Profiling relied on immunoSEQ multiplex PCR, and the TCRdb table lists in-frame clones only, not all of them. Sampling found tens of thousands of clones, none seen once. The germline gives CDR1 KGHSH, CDR2 LQKENI. The V gene lost 6 bases and the J gene lost 16 bases, with 16 bases spanning the gap. The CDR3 extends over 12 amino acids. This clone was seen ten or more times. This sequence originates from a man aged 30-40 years in good health and a related stem cell transplant donor. Sequenced: PBMCs. V is TRBV18 and J is TRBJ1-6; maybe TRBD1 (5 bases). CDR3: CASSQGLGRLHF. In nucleotides, the CDR3 is TGTGCCAGCTCCCAGGGCTTAGGACGTCTCCACTTT. The complete variable domain, with remaining parts taken from reference TRBV18 and TRBJ1-6, reads NAGVMQNPRHLVRRRGQEARLRCSPMKGHSHVYWYRQLPEEGLKFMVYLQKENIIDESGMPKERFSAEFPKEGPSILRIQQVVRGDSAAYFCASSQGLGRLHFGNGTRLTVT.